Listed here are 9 T cell receptor beta chains from one sample, sequenced in a study of CD8+CD57+ T cells in acquired aplastic anemia. TCR beta VDJ and CDR3 profiling used genomic DNA as template. From the reads, TCRdb called clonotypes with MiXCR, one entry per CDR3 protein. Among about 48,000 distinct CDR3 sequences listed, 55% to 75% were seen once. The sample comprised sorted CD4+, CD8+, or CD8+CD57+ T cells (not recorded which) from PBMCs. All receptors derive from a human donor in good health, serving as a control.

Comment on this clonotype: One end of the junction is discordant with germline, which a read error may explain. The V and J genes are TRBV7-2 and TRBJ1-2; D gene uncertain. Germline V gene lookup returns CDR1 SGHTA and CDR2 FQGNSA. The CDR3 length is 15 residues. The CDR3: CASSNVAAINYGYTF. DNA for the CDR3: TGCGCCAGCAGCAACGTCGCAGCAATTAACTATGGCTACACCTTC.

The genes are TRBV10-3 and TRBJ2-3; D is perhaps TRBD1 or TRBD2 (6 bases each). Germline V gene sequence: CDR1 ENHRY, CDR2 SYGVKD. This CDR3 region has 14 residues. The V end was cut by 2 bases, the J end by 5 bases, with 11 bases between. The CDR3 coding sequence is TGTGCCATCAGTGAGAGGGGGGAGAGAGATACGCAGTATTTT. Translation: CAISERGERDTQYF.

CDR3 sequence reads: CATSRLMNTEAFF. CDR3 coding DNA: TGTGCCACCAGCAGATTGATGAACACTGAAGCTTTCTTT. This chain links TRBV15 with TRBJ1-1; D call uncertain. This CDR3 spans 13 amino acids. Between the trimmed V and J ends, which lost 2 bases and 0 bases, there was a span of 4 bases. The germline gives CDR1 LNHNV, CDR2 YYDKDF (reference sequence).

The V gene is TRBV29-1, the J gene TRBJ2-1; 8 bases agree with TRBD1. This CDR3 is 16 amino acids long. Trimming removed 6 bases from V and 0 bases from J; junction bases left unmatched: 10. Germline loops: CDR1 SQVTM, CDR2 ANQGSEA. The CDR3 region has the DNA TGCAGCGTATGGAAGACAGGGGACAGCTCCTACAATGAGCAGTTCTTC. Amino acids: CSVWKTGDSSYNEQFF.

This clonotype was observed a handful of times. The chain employs TRBV5-6 and TRBJ1-2; unclear D gene. The CDR3 consists of 18 residues. Per germline, CDR1 SGHDT and CDR2 YYEEEE. V lost 3 bases and J 3 bases, leaving 24 bases between the germline ends. The CDR3 DNA reads TGTGCCAGCAGCTCTACGTGGGGAGAGGCAGCCGAACACTATGGCTACACCTTC. It encodes CASSSTWGEAAEHYGYTF. Full variable domain (missing parts from reference TRBV5-6 and TRBJ1-2): DAGVTQSPTHLIKTRGQQVTLRCSPKSGHDTVSWYQQALGQGPQFIFQYYEEEERQRGNFPDRFSGHQFPNYSSELNVNALLLGDSALYLCASSSTWGEAAEHYGYTFGSGTRLTVV.

The gene calls are TRBV19 and TRBJ1-1; D ambiguous. The CDR3 length is 14 residues. Trimming left V 3 bases short and J 0 bases short, with 8 bases between. The germline gives CDR1 LNHDA, CDR2 SQIVND (reference sequence). CDR3 sequence: CASSIFAMNTEAFF. The CDR3, as DNA: TGTGCCAGTAGTATTTTCGCAATGAACACTGAAGCTTTCTTT.

This chain joins TRBV20-1 and TRBJ1-3; D gene uncertain. This CDR3 comprises 12 residues. V was shortened by 0 bases and J by 4 bases, with 4 bases between the two germline ends. CDR1 is DFQATT, CDR2 SNEGSKA, per germline (reference sequence). Here the CDR3 DNA reads TGCAGTGCTAGAGAGAACGGAAACACCATATATTTT. Translation gives CSARENGNTIYF.

The rearrangement uses TRBV15 and TRBJ2-1; 7 nucleotides match TRBD1. There are 15 residues in the CDR3. After removal of 3 bases from V and 5 bases from J, the junction contained 7 bases not matched to a gene. Germline CDR1 LNHNV, CDR2 YYDKDF (reference sequence). Here the CDR3 DNA reads TGTGCCACCAGCAGGGGCCAGGGGGTCCACAATGAGCAGTTCTTC. Residues: CATSRGQGVHNEQFF.

This chain connects TRBV10-3 to TRBJ2-7; possible D gene TRBD1, 6 bases. The V gene lost 10 bases and the J gene lost 3 bases, with 19 bases spanning the gap. The length of the CDR3 is 14 residues. Germline CDR1 ENHRY, CDR2 SYGVKD. CDR3 bases: TGTGCCAGCCAGACCGATCGGACAGACTACGAGCAGTACTTC. Translated, it gives CASQTDRTDYEQYF.